This TCR beta chain was found in a study of sequential checkpoint blockade in melanoma. Whole-study context: First-line arms were nivolumab then ipilimumab, or the reverse, randomized 1:1. Each arm's sequence ended with maintenance nivolumab.

Treatment reported: randomized to nivolumab then ipilimumab (arm A) or the reverse (arm B). DNA-damaging chemotherapy had not been given to any patient beforehand. PBMC sorting kept live CD3+CD8+ cells without CD19 or CD56. The germline V and J ends were trimmed by 9 bases and 11 bases, with 25 bases remaining between them. The germline V gene has CDR1 SNHLY and CDR2 FYNNEI. The CDR3 loop spans 14 amino acids. Using immunoSEQ multiplex PCR, the repertoire was profiled, and TCRdb retains in-frame clones only, with some absent. The sample yields roughly 15,000 clones, around 72% seen once. The sequencing here drew on CD8+ T cells sorted from blood (inferred from file names), taken from a patient given nivolumab and ipilimumab in sequence. The origin of this receptor is a human donor with melanoma. The chain carries TRBV2 and TRBJ2-5; tentatively, D is TRBD2 (5 bases). The CDR3 bases are TGTGCCAGTTCTAGTGCGAGGGATCTTCACGGGCAGTACTTC. The encoded protein is CASSSARDLHGQYF.